Each of the 18 T cell receptor beta chains below was sequenced from the same sample in a study of persistence of HIV-infected CD4 T cells. Cells were stimulated with CMV-infected fibroblast lysates at 8 to 10 ug/mL. CD40L-negative CD69-negative CD45RO-high memory CD4+ T cells were sorted as populations depleted of antigen-responding cells. This was the immunoSEQ version 4 assay in survey mode. Profiling relied on immunoSEQ multiplex PCR, and the TCRdb table lists in-frame clones only, not all of them. The table has 40,000 to 55,000 clones, about 80% seen once. No antigens are known for them. Sequencing used CD4+ T cells sorted from PBMCs after approximately 18-hour stimulation, obtained from a patient who received antiretroviral therapy. The receptors stem from an adult man with HIV who was CMV-seropositive.

The chain recombines TRBV7-9 with TRBJ2-7, with D unresolved. Germline V gives CDR1 SEHNR, CDR2 FQNEAQ (reference sequence). This CDR3 spans 11 amino acids. V was shortened by 6 bases and J by 4 bases, with 7 bases between the two germline ends. CDR3 amino acids: CASSSIYEQYF. CDR3 sequence (DNA): TGTGCCAGCAGTTCGATTTACGAGCAGTACTTC.

The chain is built from TRBV10-3 and TRBJ2-2; D is uncertain. The CDR3 is made up of 15 amino acids. V was pared by 6 bases and J by 0 bases, with 11 bases between. CDR1 and CDR2 (germline): ENHRY, SYGVKD. CDR3 region: CAIRGIRANTGELFF. CDR3 DNA: TGTGCCATCAGGGGGATTAGAGCGAACACCGGGGAGCTGTTTTTT.

This clone appeared a few times. J is TRBJ1-2 and V is TRBV5-5; D remains unclear. Per the germline V gene, CDR1 is SGHKS and CDR2 is YYEKEE (reference sequence). V lost 0 bases, J lost 4 bases, and 10 bases lay in between. This CDR3 is built from 14 residues. The CDR3 sequence is CASSLVAEIYGYTF. CDR3 in DNA: TGTGCCAGCAGCTTGGTAGCAGAGATCTATGGCTACACCTTC.

This clone showed up just a few times. The gene calls are TRBV18 and TRBJ2-7; 7 bases are a match to TRBD1. Trimming cost V 3 bases and J 5 bases; bases outside gene matches: 10. CDR1 is KGHSH and CDR2 is LQKENI in the germline V gene. This CDR3 has 15 amino acids. Written as DNA, the CDR3 is TGTGCCAGCTCACCCCCCACGGGACAGACGAACGAGCAGTACTTC. The encoded protein is CASSPPTGQTNEQYF.

The rearrangement links TRBV4-1 to TRBJ1-5; weak D call: TRBD1 (5 bases). This CDR3 contains 15 residues. The V gene's germline CDR1 is MGHRA and CDR2 YSYEKL. The V and J ends lost 1 base and 0 bases respectively, with 7 bases between them. The chain's CDR3 is CASSQVRGSNQPQHF. The CDR3 DNA reads as TGCGCCAGCAGCCAAGTAAGGGGTAGCAATCAGCCCCAGCATTTT.

The chain links TRBV11-3 to TRBJ2-6; TRBD1 agrees at 9 bases. Unmatched junction bases numbered 5, after V lost 1 base and J lost 1 base. From germline, CDR1 is SGHNT and CDR2 YENEEA. The CDR3 has 18 amino acids. CDR3 nucleotides: TGTGCCAGCAGCTTAGGTGGGACAGGGCTGTCTGGGGCCAACGTCCTGACTTTC. Its translation is CASSLGGTGLSGANVLTF.

The rearrangement joins TRBV19 to TRBJ2-1; 14 bases agree with TRBD2. The CDR3 totals 15 residues. Trimming at V came to 3 bases and at J to 6 bases, leaving 1 base not matched to a gene. Germline V gives CDR1 LNHDA, CDR2 SQIVND (reference sequence). The CDR3 is CASSIGTSGSNEQFF. The CDR3 region has the DNA TGTGCCAGTAGTATTGGGACTAGCGGGAGCAATGAGCAGTTCTTC.

This clone was seen just once. The rearrangement uses TRBV7-2 and TRBJ1-2; weak D call: TRBD1 (5 bases). There are 14 residues in the CDR3. Germline loops: CDR1 SGHTA, CDR2 FQGNSA. V was cut by 0 bases and J by 3 bases, with 8 bases left in between. In nucleotides, the CDR3 is TGTGCCAGCAGCTTAGCGCCGGGGGACTATGGCTACACCTTC. Translation gives CASSLAPGDYGYTF. The full variable domain, in which reference TRBV7-2 and TRBJ1-2 provide the parts outside the CDR3, is GAGVSQSPSNKVTEKGKDVELRCDPISGHTALYWYRQSLGQGLEFLIYFQGNSAPDKSGLPSDRFSAERTGGSVSTLTIQRTQQEDSAVYLCASSLAPGDYGYTFGSGTRLTVV.

This clone is a singleton in its sample. The V gene is TRBV19, the J gene TRBJ1-6, with D perhaps matching TRBD1 (6 bases). This CDR3 region has 16 residues. The V end was cut by 3 bases, the J end by 7 bases, with 16 bases between. Germline V gene sequence: CDR1 LNHDA, CDR2 SQIVND (reference sequence). DNA of the CDR3: TGTGCCAGTAGTATCTCTCCCCGGGACAAGAATTCACCCCTCCACTTT. This codes for CASSISPRDKNSPLHF.

The chain is built from TRBV10-1 and TRBJ1-4; no clear D gene. Trimming cost V 4 bases and J 8 bases, with 8 bases left between them. The germline CDR1 and CDR2 sequences are WNHNN and SYGVQD (reference sequence). CDR3 length equals 12 residues. The chain's CDR3 is CASSGSREKLFF. Written as DNA, the CDR3 is TGCGCCAGCAGTGGATCCCGGGAAAAACTGTTTTTT.

The CDR3: CASSSRTGRFNEQFF. The CDR3 DNA reads as TGTGCCAGCAGCTCTAGGACAGGGCGATTCAATGAGCAGTTCTTC. The chain is built from TRBV7-2 and TRBJ2-1, with 8 nucleotides matching TRBD1. Germline values: CDR1 SGHTA, CDR2 FQGNSA. Unmatched junction bases numbered 8, after V lost 4 bases and J lost 6 bases. This CDR3 is built from 15 residues.

This clone was observed a handful of times. The chain uses TRBV3-1 (or the pseudogene TRBV3-2) and TRBJ2-2; perhaps TRBD2 as D (5 bases). Germline CDR1 and CDR2: LGHDT and YNNKEL (reference sequence). This CDR3 spans 13 amino acids. Trimming removed 4 bases at V and 6 bases at J, with 9 bases between. CDR3 region: CASSLWRAGELFF. The DNA of the CDR3 is TGTGCCAGCAGCCTCTGGCGGGCCGGGGAGCTGTTTTTT.

J is TRBJ2-1 and V is TRBV24-1; TRBD2 agrees at 9 bases. The V gene's germline CDR1 is KGHDR and CDR2 SFDVKD. After removal of 3 bases from V and 8 bases from J, the junction contained 7 bases not matched to a gene. This CDR3 is 15 amino acids long. For the CDR3, the DNA is TGTGCCACCAGTGATCCAGCGGGGGGTATGGATGAGCAGTTCTTC. This gives the protein CATSDPAGGMDEQFF.

CDR3 bases: TGCAGCGTTGGCTGGGCGTCCGGGGAGCTGTTTTTT. Its translation: CSVGWASGELFF. J is TRBJ2-2 and V is TRBV29-1; D not resolved. The CDR3 length is 12 residues. V lost 4 bases to trimming and J lost 6 bases, with 9 bases between them. Looked up from germline, CDR1 is SQVTM and CDR2 is ANQGSEA.

This clone was detected only a few times. Other DNA sequences in the same sample also yield this CDR3. The chain uses TRBV3-1 (or the pseudogene TRBV3-2) and TRBJ2-5, with a tentative D call TRBD1 (6 bases). V lost 1 base, J lost 2 bases, and 8 bases lay in between. The germline V gene has CDR1 LGHDT and CDR2 YNNKEL (reference sequence). The CDR3 is 14 amino acids. The CDR3 DNA reads as TGTGCCAGCAGCCAAGGCAGGGGACAAGAGACCCAGTACTTC. It specifies CASSQGRGQETQYF.

The chain joins TRBV27 to TRBJ2-5; D tentatively reads TRBD1 or TRBD2 (6 bases each). The CDR3 has 17 amino acids. Germline lookup yields CDR1 MNHEY and CDR2 SMNVEV (reference sequence). The V and J ends lost 7 bases and 2 bases respectively, with 23 bases between them. The CDR3 coding sequence is TGTGCCAGCAAGTACTTGGGGGGTCGGGGGCCGCAAGAGACCCAGTACTTC. This codes for CASKYLGGRGPQETQYF.

The CDR3 here is CASSDGYRNQPQHF. The CDR3 DNA sequence: TGTGCCAGCAGTGACGGGTATCGCAATCAGCCCCAGCATTTT. V gene TRBV27 combines with J gene TRBJ1-5; D is unresolved. CDR3 size: 14 residues. CDR1 MNHEY and CDR2 SMNVEV come from the germline V gene (reference sequence). Trimming stripped 5 bases from V and 2 bases from J, with 10 bases between.

This clone was detected only a few times. V and J are TRBV6-1 and TRBJ2-3; D possibly corresponds to TRBD1 (6 bases). CDR1 is MNHNS and CDR2 is SASEGT in the germline V gene. The CDR3 contains 15 residues. The ends were cut back, 4 bases at V and 6 bases at J, with 17 bases in the middle. CDR3 residues: CASSGRGTIKDTQYF. CDR3 coding DNA: TGTGCCAGCAGTGGGAGAGGGACAATTAAGGATACGCAGTATTTT.